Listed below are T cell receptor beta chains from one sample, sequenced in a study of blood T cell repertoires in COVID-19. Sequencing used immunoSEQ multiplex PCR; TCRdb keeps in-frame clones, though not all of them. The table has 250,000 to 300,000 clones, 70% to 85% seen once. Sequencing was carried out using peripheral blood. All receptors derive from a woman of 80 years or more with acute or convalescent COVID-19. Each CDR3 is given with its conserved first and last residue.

CASSGSDSSGANVLTF	TRBV10-1	TRBJ2-6
CASSLRDYPYNEQFF	TRBV5-1	TRBJ2-1
CASSQEGAHYGYTF	TRBV2	TRBJ1-2
CASSLTRQAVNEKLFF	TRBV7-8	TRBJ1-4
CASSHRGGIQETQYF	TRBV6-5	TRBJ2-5
CASSQREQGAGSPLHF	TRBV3-1/TRBV3-2	TRBJ1-6
CASSVEPSSYNSPLHF	TRBV9	TRBJ1-6
CASRDSSGNTIYF	TRBV7-9	TRBJ1-3
CASSPPTGASSSYEQYF	TRBV18	TRBJ2-7
CSVHFGPGTEAFF	TRBV29-1	TRBJ1-1
CASSSEGGGNQPQHF	TRBV5-1	TRBJ1-5
CASREGTSGSYEQYF	TRBV5-1	TRBJ2-7
CASSQSDRGWEKLFF	TRBV3-1/TRBV3-2	TRBJ1-4
CASRDRGPEKLFF	TRBV19	TRBJ1-4
CAISESGRGHYGYTF	TRBV10-3	TRBJ1-2
CSVGSLMNEQFF	TRBV29-1	TRBJ2-1
CASSVGQGTNEQYF	TRBV7-2	TRBJ2-7
CASSPPGGQGTDTQYF	TRBV6-6	TRBJ2-3
CASSSRQVNTGELFF	TRBV5-4	TRBJ2-2
CASSLGVRSSIF	TRBV2	TRBJ2-1
CASEGQGAHEQYF	TRBV19	TRBJ2-7
CASSITGGADTQYF	TRBV5-1	TRBJ2-3
CASSYSGVVQFF	TRBV6-6	TRBJ2-1
CASSSNRLGGSEKLFF	TRBV18	TRBJ1-4
CASSYPTSVKTQYF	TRBV6-2/TRBV6-3	TRBJ2-5
CASSPDAPRGYGYTF	TRBV5-1	TRBJ1-2
CASSEDTPNYGYTF	TRBV6-1	TRBJ1-2
CASQAGAQGNTEAFF	TRBV6-5	TRBJ1-1
CASSDRQVVGNTIYF	TRBV19	TRBJ1-3
CASSTGQGNSPLHF	TRBV19	TRBJ1-6
CASSRTGDGGYTF	TRBV12-3/TRBV12-4	TRBJ1-2
CASSQSSGRGFYNEQFF	TRBV3-1/TRBV3-2	TRBJ2-1
CASSLLLLAGIADTQYF	TRBV28	TRBJ2-3
CASSLGRVAGGNNEQFF	TRBV7-3	TRBJ2-1
CASSVTAGGFGNSPLHF	TRBV2	TRBJ1-6
CASSEGPRGNTIYF	TRBV9	TRBJ1-3
CAWSPGGHMNTEAFF	TRBV30	TRBJ1-1
CASSDRGLYNEQFF	TRBV3-1/TRBV3-2	TRBJ2-1
CASSPDRARTTGYTF	TRBV6-6	TRBJ1-2